The source of this T cell receptor (beta chain) is a study of blood T cell repertoires in COVID-19 (dated by TCRdb to about 2020). Looking at the study overall: Samples covering the acute and convalescent phases of COVID-19 were provided by collaborators in the United States, Italy and Spain. The prospective study material was composed of cDNA or gDNA derived from T cells, B-cell-depleted T cells, or PBMCs. Subjects who had been exposed to COVID-19, were actively infected with it, or had recovered from it provided the deeply sampled blood TCRbeta repertoires that made up the dataset. A freely available public database, intended as a resource for researchers studying the immune response to SARS-CoV-2, is where the repertoires were released. The samples were drawn from two sources: the first 160 participants of the ongoing ImmuneRACE study, and 1,254 subjects contributed by 6 global collaborators. Sample metadata almost always included a de-identified subject ID, COVID-19 status, age in years and sex. Where available, HLA class I and class II types were taken from metadata supplied by the sample provider and were not determined by assay-based typing. Here is what the overall study found, with its caveats: How much clinical and demographic metadata was included differed by source and by participant, and the metadata was provided uncurated.

V is pruned by 2 bases and J by 9 bases, leaving 8 bases of the junction without a gene match. Including cysteine and phenylalanine, the CDR3 has 15 amino acids. The sequence is cut down to CDR3 DNA, 45 bases in frame from base 1. The CDR1 and CDR2 encoded by the germline V gene (reference sequence) are MNHEY and SMNVEV. About this clone itself: What this receptor recognizes is not known. Nothing much larger sits one base from this clone, and base qualities are not available.

Another Seattle source contributed samples from volunteer blood donors who had recovered from COVID-19. The collaborating institutions used their own protocols to collect whole blood in K2EDTA tubes. For TCRbeta analysis, collaborators shipped samples in one of three forms: frozen whole blood, isolated PBMCs, or DNA extracted from either of those sample types. The immunoSEQ Assay, a bias-controlled multiplex PCR, was used to amplify TCRbeta CDR3 regions from genomic DNA. The original methods were these. Nucleated cell counts per sample were estimated from amplification of reference gene primers within the assay. To quantify the absolute abundance of each unique TCRbeta CDR3 rearrangement, sequence reads were collapsed and filtered. For each sample, productive Simpson clonality was calculated by taking the square root of Simpson's diversity index across productive rearrangements. In TCRdb, the immuneACCESS table is reduced to in-frame sequences with V and J assigned. These tables do not hold every clone; where another copy was compared, an unresolved V gene accounts for under half, and the others remain unexplained. The V and J calls and clone size are taken from that table; D and trimming were inferred from the DNA. This sample holds over 250,000 clones; 88% were observed only once. The ten top clones hold 0.9% to 1% of the sample.

The sequence came from a woman aged 40 to 49 who had recovered from COVID-19. The chain was built from TRBV27 and TRBJ2-1, and 9 junctional nucleotides match TRBD2. Sequencing used peripheral blood. CDR3 sequence: CASSLGLAGLSEQFF. The bases are TGTGCCAGCAGTTTAGGGCTAGCGGGACTGAGTGAGCAGTTCTTC.